The text below deals with one T cell receptor (beta chain). Authors' data handling: Amplification of reference gene primers was used by the study to estimate nucleated cell counts. The protocol was immunoSEQ multiplex PCR, while the TCRdb copy is restricted to in-frame clones and leaves out a portion. The V and J calls and clone size were taken over from that table, and D and trimming were inferred from the DNA. The table includes around 180,000 clones, 80% to 90% detected once. These data come from a study of blood T cell repertoires in COVID-19. Trimming took off 4 bases at V and 0 bases at J, with 9 bases between the two ends. Per germline, CDR1 GTSNPN and CDR2 SVGIG (reference sequence). The CDR3 has 14 amino acids.

The TCR comes from a man aged 60 to 75 with acute or convalescent COVID-19. The genes are TRBV30 and TRBJ2-2; D possibly corresponds to TRBD1 (5 bases). Sequencing was carried out using peripheral blood. CDR3 loop: CAWIRQSNTGELFF. The CDR3 nucleotides read TGTGCCTGGATAAGACAGTCGAACACCGGGGAGCTGTTTTTT.